A single TCR beta chain is shown here with its context. Primers used in a second PCR of roughly 7 to 11 cycles were a sample-barcoded 5' primer and a J-beta primer mix. TCRdb reprocessed the 5' RACE reads with MiXCR, giving one entry per CDR3 protein. The profile shows fewer than 1,000,000 distinct CDR3 sequences, approximately 44% of them singletons. These data belong to a study of blood T cells in healthy people across ages. CDR3 length: 13 amino acids. Trimming stripped 5 bases from V and 7 bases from J, with 11 bases between. Looked up from germline, CDR1 is LNHNV and CDR2 is YYDKDF (reference sequence).

The receptor was derived from a man aged 55 to 69 in good health. Sequences were obtained from blood. The rearrangement joins TRBV15 to TRBJ1-4; D is uncertain. CDR3 sequence: CATSSRSLEKLFF. In DNA, the CDR3 is TGTGCCACCAGCTCTCGCTCCCTTGAAAAACTGTTTTTT.